Shown below are 22 T cell receptor beta chains from a single sample sequenced in a study of CD8+ T cells in alopecia areata. Treatment reported: oral pan-JAK inhibitor, 5-10 mg twice daily. Reverse transcription of extracted RNA yielded cDNA, which provided the sequencing template. Generated by immunoSEQ multiplex PCR, the TCRdb table keeps only in-frame clones and is missing some. The repertoire has a few hundred thousand clones, 66% of them found once; the top ten carry about 1.2%. Material: CD4+ T cells sorted from blood, obtained at approximately week 44, from a patient treated with tofacitinib. These receptors all come from a human donor with alopecia areata.

This chain connects TRBV29-1 to TRBJ2-3; possible D gene TRBD2, 5 bases. The V end lost 5 bases, the J end lost 1 base, and 10 bases lay between the germline ends. Germline CDR1 reads SQVTM; CDR2 reads ANQGSEA. The CDR3 extends over 13 amino acids. CDR3 in DNA: TGCAGCGTTACCCCCGGGGGCACAGATACGCAGTATTTT. Translated, it gives CSVTPGGTDTQYF.

This clone was seen once. V and J are TRBV7-2 and TRBJ2-7; D is undetermined. Trimming took 5 bases from V and 0 from J, leaving 8 bases between them. The length of the CDR3 is 13 residues. Germline-derived CDR1 and CDR2 are SGHTA and FQGNSA. The CDR3 DNA sequence: TGTGCCAGCAGCGGAAAAAGCTCCTACGAGCAGTACTTC. Translated, it gives CASSGKSSYEQYF.

The chain uses TRBV5-1 and TRBJ1-1; D remains ambiguous. CDR3 length equals 14 residues. Germline assignment: CDR1 SGHRS and CDR2 YFSETQ. Trimming cost V 0 bases and J 4 bases, with 10 bases left between them. The CDR3 DNA is TGCGCCAGCAGCTTGGGGCAGGTCTTCACTGAAGCTTTCTTT. It yields the protein CASSLGQVFTEAFF.

The CDR3 coding sequence is TGTGCCAGCAGCTTAGGGGTTGTGACTGAAGCTTTCTTT. Protein: CASSLGVVTEAFF. V and J are TRBV11-3 and TRBJ1-1; no definite D call. CDR3 length equals 13 residues. Trimming took 1 base from V and 5 from J, leaving 8 bases between them. Germline V CDR1 and CDR2: SGHNT, YENEEA.

The chain carries TRBV27 and TRBJ2-2; possibly TRBD1 or TRBD2 for D (5 bases each). From germline, CDR1 is MNHEY and CDR2 SMNVEV (reference sequence). V was shortened by 1 base and J by 7 bases, with 10 bases between the two germline ends. The CDR3 sequence is 14 residues long. CDR3 residues: CASSLYERGGELFF. The CDR3 DNA reads as TGTGCCAGCAGTTTATACGAGAGGGGCGGGGAGCTGTTTTTT.

The chain is built from TRBV30 and TRBJ1-2; D may be TRBD1 (6 bases). Trimming left V 5 bases short and J 3 bases short, with 13 bases between. This CDR3 has 13 residues. Per the germline V gene, CDR1 is GTSNPN and CDR2 is SVGIG (reference sequence). The CDR3 DNA sequence: TGTGCCTGGGGTAGGGACAACTACTATGGCTACACCTTC. The encoded protein is CAWGRDNYYGYTF.

The rearrangement joins TRBV10-3 to TRBJ1-1; the D gene is possibly TRBD1 (5 bases). This CDR3 comprises 12 residues. Germline V gene lookup returns CDR1 ENHRY and CDR2 SYGVKD. Between the trimmed V and J ends, which lost 11 bases and 5 bases, there was a span of 15 bases. The CDR3 DNA reads TGTGCCTCCCGGGGACGTTTGACTGAAGCTTTCTTT. Translation: CASRGRLTEAFF.

This sequence joins TRBV29-1 and TRBJ2-1; 8 bases match TRBD2. Germline CDR1 and CDR2: SQVTM and ANQGSEA. V lost 3 bases to trimming and J lost 0 bases; unmatched junction nucleotides: 7. CDR3 length: 16 amino acids. The CDR3 DNA is TGCAGCGTTGAGCTCCCGGGGGGGGGCTCCTACAATGAGCAGTTCTTC. Translating gives CSVELPGGGSYNEQFF.

This chain links TRBV29-1 with TRBJ2-6; D unclear. The CDR3 consists of 13 residues. Germline loops: CDR1 SQVTM, CDR2 ANQGSEA. V dropped 4 bases and J dropped 0 bases, with 4 bases sitting between them. The CDR3 DNA is TGCAGCGTTGGGGTCTCTGGGGCCAACGTCCTGACTTTC. The encoded protein is CSVGVSGANVLTF.

The rearrangement links TRBV15 to TRBJ2-7, with 8 bases matching TRBD1. The V gene's germline CDR1 is LNHNV and CDR2 YYDKDF (reference sequence). The CDR3 has 14 residues. The ends lost 3 bases at V and 3 bases at J; junction bases unmatched: 4. The CDR3 loop reads CATSRDRVGYEQYF. CDR3 DNA: TGTGCCACCAGCAGGGACAGGGTTGGCTACGAGCAGTACTTC. The variable domain in full, completed from reference TRBV15 and TRBJ2-7, reads DAMVIQNPRYQVTQFGKPVTLSCSQTLNHNVMYWYQQKSSQAPKLLFHYYDKDFNNEADTPDNFQSRRPNTSFCFLDIRSPGLGDTAMYLCATSRDRVGYEQYFGPGTRLTVT.

This clone occurred a few times. The CDR3 region is CASSATGTSFPDTQYF. In nucleotides, the CDR3 is TGTGCCAGCAGTGCGACCGGGACTAGCTTCCCAGATACGCAGTATTTT. This chain uses TRBV6-1 with TRBJ2-3; 9 bases are shared with TRBD2. This CDR3 contains 16 residues. Germline V lookup: CDR1 MNHNS, CDR2 SASEGT. V gave up 4 bases and J gave up 4 bases; unmatched junction bases: 9.

CDR3 sequence reads: CASSPDPGQETQYF. The CDR3 region has the DNA TGTGCCAGCAGCCCAGACCCGGGCCAAGAGACCCAGTACTTC. The chain recombines TRBV11-3 with TRBJ2-5; D is unclear. Trimming took off 5 bases at V and 1 base at J, with 11 bases between the two ends. Per germline, CDR1 SGHNT and CDR2 YENEEA. This CDR3 contains 14 residues.

This clone occurred a few times. This chain links TRBV15 with TRBJ2-1, with 12 bases aligning to TRBD1. Germline V lookup: CDR1 LNHNV, CDR2 YYDKDF (reference sequence). CDR3 length equals 15 residues. Trimming cost V 3 bases and J 6 bases; bases outside gene matches: 3. The CDR3 reads CATSRGQGAVNEQFF. The CDR3 DNA reads TGTGCCACCAGCAGGGGACAGGGGGCAGTCAATGAGCAGTTCTTC. Variable domain in full (rest from reference TRBV15 and TRBJ2-1): DAMVIQNPRYQVTQFGKPVTLSCSQTLNHNVMYWYQQKSSQAPKLLFHYYDKDFNNEADTPDNFQSRRPNTSFCFLDIRSPGLGDTAMYLCATSRGQGAVNEQFFGPGTRLTVL.

The rearrangement uses TRBV7-2 and TRBJ1-1; D perhaps matches TRBD1 (6 bases). Between the trimmed V and J ends, which lost 1 base and 0 bases, there was a span of 9 bases. From germline, CDR1 is SGHTA and CDR2 FQGNSA. The CDR3 length is 15 residues. The CDR3 sequence is CASSLVGGLNTEAFF. DNA of the CDR3: TGTGCCAGCAGCTTAGTCGGGGGGCTGAACACTGAAGCTTTCTTT.

The genes are TRBV27 and TRBJ1-1; D gene ambiguous. Germline V gene data show CDR1 as MNHEY and CDR2 as SMNVEV (reference sequence). The CDR3 extends over 16 amino acids. The germline V and J ends were trimmed by 6 bases and 0 bases, with 17 bases remaining between them. The CDR3 bases are TGTGCCAGCAGAAGAACTAGGTGGGCCATGAACACTGAAGCTTTCTTT. Encoded protein: CASRRTRWAMNTEAFF.

The chain couples TRBV30 to TRBJ2-2; 7 bases align to TRBD1. Per the germline V gene, CDR1 is GTSNPN and CDR2 is SVGIG (reference sequence). The CDR3 covers 13 residues. Germline trimming cut 3 bases from V and 6 bases from J; bases unmatched to any gene: 4. CDR3 sequence (DNA): TGTGCCTGGAGCCAAACAGGGGCCGGGGAGCTGTTTTTT. Protein sequence: CAWSQTGAGELFF.

The V and J genes are TRBV5-6 and TRBJ1-2, with 7 bases aligning to TRBD1. Per germline, CDR1 SGHDT and CDR2 YYEEEE. V gave up 4 bases and J gave up 4 bases; unmatched junction bases: 7. CDR3 length equals 14 residues. CDR3 in amino acids: CASSPDRELYGYTF. CDR3 sequence (DNA): TGTGCCAGCAGCCCAGACAGGGAACTCTATGGCTACACCTTC.

This clone appeared a few times. V gene TRBV11-3 combines with J gene TRBJ2-7; 10 nucleotides align to TRBD1. V was pared by 7 bases and J by 6 bases, with 6 bases of the junction left unmatched. Germline CDR1 and CDR2: SGHNT and YENEEA. The CDR3 sequence is 13 residues long. CDR3 bases: TGTGCCAGCACCCTGGGACAGGGGCGCGAGCAGTACTTC. Protein sequence: CASTLGQGREQYF.

The chain has TRBV4-3 and TRBJ2-5; D not resolved. Trimming shortened V by 0 bases and J by 5 bases, and 13 bases separated the two germline ends. CDR1 and CDR2 from the germline V gene are LGHNA and YSLEER. This CDR3 has 15 residues. CDR3 in DNA: TGCGCCAGCAGCCAAGATCGGGTAGGGTTGGAGACCCAGTACTTC. Translation: CASSQDRVGLETQYF.

The rearrangement links TRBV5-1 to TRBJ2-4, with D perhaps TRBD1 (7 bases). From germline, CDR1 is SGHRS and CDR2 YFSETQ. V was shortened by 0 bases and J by 5 bases, with 15 bases between the two germline ends. The CDR3 extends over 16 amino acids. The CDR3 loop is CASSLGRGRVENIQYF. The CDR3 DNA is TGCGCCAGCAGCTTGGGGAGGGGGCGAGTGGAAAACATTCAGTACTTC.

This clone was picked up a small number of times. The chain has TRBV2 and TRBJ2-5; 8 bases are a match to TRBD1. V trimming: 8 bases; J trimming: 4 bases; junction bases outside the gene matches: 6. CDR1 is SNHLY and CDR2 is FYNNEI in the germline V gene. This CDR3 contains 13 residues. CDR3 region: CASRQGIGETQYF. The CDR3 DNA follows: TGTGCCAGCCGACAGGGGATCGGAGAGACCCAGTACTTC.

This clone occurred a few times. The chain is built from TRBV6-5 and TRBJ2-7, with D maybe TRBD1 (6 bases). V lost 4 bases to trimming and J lost 3 bases, with 13 bases between them. The CDR3 sequence is 14 residues long. Germline CDR1 reads MNHEY; CDR2 reads SVGAGI. The CDR3 is CASSWGRNLYEQYF. The CDR3 nucleotides read TGTGCCAGCAGTTGGGGGCGCAATCTCTACGAGCAGTACTTC.